The rows below give T cell receptor beta chains drawn from one sample of a study of T cell responses to AZD1222 COVID-19 vaccine. The assay was immunoSEQ multiplex PCR, and TCRdb's table has in-frame clones only and misses some. This sample has some 140,000 clones, with over 90% found just once. The source was peripheral blood, collected on day 0 of AZD1222 vaccination. These receptors originate from an adult in good health. CDR3s include the opening cysteine and the closing phenylalanine or tryptophan. The D gene is left open where the match is weak. A row's size may be missing; if present it is once, few, many or a size class.

D gene	V gene	clone size	J gene	CDR3 DNA	CDR3 protein
NA	TRBV15	NA	TRBJ1-5	TGTGCCACCAGCGGCTTGACAGGAAATCAGCCCCAGCATTTT	CATSGLTGNQPQHF
TRBD2	TRBV3-1/TRBV3-2	NA	TRBJ2-1	TGTGCCAGCAGCCAGGGACTAGCGGGGGGTACCTACAATGAGCAGTTCTTC	CASSQGLAGGTYNEQFF
NA	TRBV5-5	few	TRBJ2-7	TGTGCCAGCAGCTTGGGGTGGGTAGCAGGGAACTACGAGCAGTACTTC	CASSLGWVAGNYEQYF
TRBD1	TRBV28	NA	TRBJ2-7	TGTGCCATCCTGCGAGGACAGGGGGTCTCCTACGAGCAGTACTTC	CAILRGQGVSYEQYF
NA	TRBV9	NA	TRBJ1-1	TGTGCCAGCAGCGCCCGGCCAGGGAACACTGAAGCTTTCTTT	CASSARPGNTEAFF
TRBD1	TRBV3-1/TRBV3-2	NA	TRBJ1-4	TGTGCCAGCAGCCAACGACAGGGAATACGGGAAAAACTGTTTTTT	CASSQRQGIREKLFF
TRBD1	TRBV29-1	NA	TRBJ1-5	TGCAGCGTTCGCCAGGGGGAATCGCAGCCCCAGCATTTT	CSVRQGESQPQHF
TRBD1	TRBV15	NA	TRBJ1-5	TGTGCCACCAGCACGGACAGGGGCAATCAGCCCCAGCATTTT	CATSTDRGNQPQHF
NA	TRBV11-2	NA	TRBJ2-2	TGTGCCAGCAGGTACGACGGGGGAAGGACCACCGGGGAGCTGTTTTTT	CASRYDGGRTTGELFF
NA	TRBV6-4	NA	TRBJ2-2	TGTGCCAGCAGTGGGGTGTACACCGGGGAGCTGTTTTTT	CASSGVYTGELFF
NA	TRBV7-2	once	TRBJ2-3	TGTGCCAGCAGCCCCAACGCAGATACGCAGTATTTT	CASSPNADTQYF
TRBD1	TRBV3-1/TRBV3-2	NA	TRBJ1-1	TGTGCCAGCAGCCCGGGGACAGGGGGGCGGACTGAAGCTTTCTTT	CASSPGTGGRTEAFF
NA	TRBV5-5	NA	TRBJ1-2	TGTGCCAGCAGCTTGGCCGGCGGGGAGGCGGCTGGCTACACCTTC	CASSLAGGEAAGYTF
TRBD2	TRBV28	once	TRBJ2-5	TGTGCCAGCCTCTCCTCTGCTGCGGGAGACCAAGAGACCCAGTACTTC	CASLSSAAGDQETQYF
NA	TRBV5-1	NA	TRBJ1-3	TGCGCCAGCAGCTCCTGGGGAGGAGGCAGGGGATCTGGAAACACCATATATTTT	CASSSWGGGRGSGNTIYF
NA	TRBV5-1	once	TRBJ2-5	TGCGCCAGCGCCCCCGCTACGCAAGAGACCCAGTACTTC	CASAPATQETQYF
NA	TRBV5-1	few	TRBJ2-7	TGCGCCAGCAGCCCAGAGCAAAACCCCCTGTACGAGCAGTACTTC	CASSPEQNPLYEQYF
NA	TRBV6-5	NA	TRBJ2-6	TGTGCCACCAAGGACATCCTCTCTGGGGCCAACGTCCTGACTTTC	CATKDILSGANVLTF
TRBD2	TRBV6-2/TRBV6-3	few	TRBJ2-2	TGTGCCAGCAGTTACCTAGCGGTGTGGACCGGGGAGCTGTTTTTT	CASSYLAVWTGELFF
TRBD1	TRBV9	NA	TRBJ1-4	TGTGCCAGCAGCGCCCGAGGGACAGGCATTAATGAAAAACTGTTTTTT	CASSARGTGINEKLFF
TRBD2	TRBV7-3	NA	TRBJ2-1	TGTGCCAGCAGCACCCTAGCGGGGGGTGAAAATGAGCAGTTCTTC	CASSTLAGGENEQFF
NA	TRBV19	NA	TRBJ1-5	TGTGCCAGTAGTATCGGGCACTCGACCGGCAATCAGCCCCAGCATTTT	CASSIGHSTGNQPQHF
TRBD1	TRBV7-9	NA	TRBJ1-4	TGTGCCAGCAGCTTAGCCAAGGGGGCGCGTAATGAAAAACTGTTTTTT	CASSLAKGARNEKLFF
TRBD1	TRBV4-1	NA	TRBJ2-7	TGCGCCAGCAGCCCACAGGGGGCTCTCTACGAGCAGTACTTC	CASSPQGALYEQYF
NA	TRBV18	few	TRBJ2-7	TGTGCCAGCTCACCTCTCGAGTTATCCTACGAGCAGTACTTC	CASSPLELSYEQYF
TRBD1	TRBV4-3	NA	TRBJ2-1	TGCGCCAGCAGCCAGGGGGACAGGGGGAGGGATGAGCAGTTCTTC	CASSQGDRGRDEQFF
NA	TRBV7-6	NA	TRBJ1-1	TGTGCCAGCAGCCACGACCAAGTTCAGGGGAACACTGAAGCTTTCTTT	CASSHDQVQGNTEAFF
NA	TRBV5-4	NA	TRBJ2-2	TGTGCCAGCAGCTTCCTAGGGAGGGGGCGGAATACCGGGGAGCTGTTTTTT	CASSFLGRGRNTGELFF
TRBD2	TRBV11-3	NA	TRBJ2-3	TGTGCCAGCAGCACCGGGACTAGCGGGGGCTCTGGCACAGATACGCAGTATTTT	CASSTGTSGGSGTDTQYF
NA	TRBV3-1/TRBV3-2	NA	TRBJ2-3	TGTGCCAGCAGCGGAAGGGGGGGCAGGAGCACAGATACGCAGTATTTT	CASSGRGGRSTDTQYF
TRBD1	TRBV7-9	NA	TRBJ1-2	TGTGCCAGCAGCCCCAATCCGGGACAGATTAACTATGGCTACACCTTC	CASSPNPGQINYGYTF
NA	TRBV29-1	NA	TRBJ2-1	TGCAGCGCCCCAAGGGGCAATGAGCAGTTCTTC	CSAPRGNEQFF
TRBD1	TRBV6-5	NA	TRBJ1-2	TGTGCCAGCACAGGACAGGGTTATGGCTACACCTTC	CASTGQGYGYTF
TRBD2	TRBV7-9	NA	TRBJ2-7	TGTGCCAGCACCAACCCCGGGACTAGCCCTTACGAGCAGTACTTC	CASTNPGTSPYEQYF
NA	TRBV12-5	NA	TRBJ1-6	TGTGCTAGCCAACCCCAGACAGGATATAGTTCACCCCTCCACTTT	CASQPQTGYSSPLHF
NA	TRBV29-1	once	TRBJ2-1	TGCAGCGTTGAGAGGCACAACTCCTACAATGAGCAGTTCTTC	CSVERHNSYNEQFF
NA	TRBV20-1	NA	TRBJ1-2	TGCAGTGCTAGTGGCAGCGCTAACTATGGCTACACCTTC	CSASGSANYGYTF
NA	TRBV5-1	once	TRBJ2-5	TGCGCCAGCAGCTTGCGAGTTGCAGAGACCCAGTACTTC	CASSLRVAETQYF
NA	TRBV28	NA	TRBJ2-1	TGTGCCAGTCAGTTACTAGTGGAGCAGTTCTTC	CASQLLVEQFF
TRBD1	TRBV27	NA	TRBJ2-1	TGTGCCAGCAGTGCAAACAGGGGCGCTAAATACAATGAGCAGTTCTTC	CASSANRGAKYNEQFF
NA	TRBV11-2	NA	TRBJ1-5	TGTGCCAGCAGCTTAGATTGGGGACGAAAGGAACCCCAGCATTTT	CASSLDWGRKEPQHF
NA	TRBV12-3/TRBV12-4	NA	TRBJ1-2	TGTGCCAGCAGTTTAGGGAGCTATGGCTACACCTTC	CASSLGSYGYTF
NA	TRBV14	few	TRBJ2-3	TGTGCCAGCAGCCAAGTGGTCTACACAGATACGCAGTATTTT	CASSQVVYTDTQYF
NA	TRBV21-1	NA	TRBJ2-7	TGTGCCAGCAGCATGACCATTGGGCTCGCTCGGAGATCCGAGCAGTACTTC	CASSMTIGLARRSEQYF
TRBD1	TRBV9	NA	TRBJ1-6	TGTGCCAGCAGCCCCTCCTCAGGGGGCCTGTCACCCCTCCACTTT	CASSPSSGGLSPLHF
NA	TRBV11-2	NA	TRBJ1-5	TGTGCCAGCAGCTTAGATTTCGGGAGCAATCAGCCCCAGCATTTT	CASSLDFGSNQPQHF
NA	TRBV4-3	NA	TRBJ2-7	TGCGCCAGCAGCCAACCAATCCAGGACGAGCAGTACTTC	CASSQPIQDEQYF
NA	TRBV28	NA	TRBJ1-4	TGTGCCAGTACTTCCGGCACGGGTAATGAAAAACTGTTTTTT	CASTSGTGNEKLFF
NA	TRBV3-1/TRBV3-2	NA	TRBJ1-1	TGTGCCAGCAGCCAAGAACGAGGTGCCGTTTTCCCTTTCTTT	CASSQERGAVFPFF
NA	TRBV7-2	NA	TRBJ1-5	TGTGCCAGCAGCACGACGGCGGAATATGGGTCACAGCATTTT	CASSTTAEYGSQHF
TRBD1	TRBV6-4	NA	TRBJ2-1	TGTGCCAGCAGCGAACGAACCGGGACAGGGGGCAATGAGCAGTTCTTC	CASSERTGTGGNEQFF
NA	TRBV3-1/TRBV3-2	NA	TRBJ1-1	TGTGCCAGCAGCCTTTCTTCGACCGTGACGAACACTGAAGCTTTCTTT	CASSLSSTVTNTEAFF
NA	TRBV7-8	NA	TRBJ2-1	TGTGCCAGCAGACGTAGCGGACTTTACAATGAGCAGTTCTTC	CASRRSGLYNEQFF
NA	TRBV7-2	NA	TRBJ2-3	TGTGCCAGCAGCTATCTAGCGCACACAGATACGCAGTATTTT	CASSYLAHTDTQYF